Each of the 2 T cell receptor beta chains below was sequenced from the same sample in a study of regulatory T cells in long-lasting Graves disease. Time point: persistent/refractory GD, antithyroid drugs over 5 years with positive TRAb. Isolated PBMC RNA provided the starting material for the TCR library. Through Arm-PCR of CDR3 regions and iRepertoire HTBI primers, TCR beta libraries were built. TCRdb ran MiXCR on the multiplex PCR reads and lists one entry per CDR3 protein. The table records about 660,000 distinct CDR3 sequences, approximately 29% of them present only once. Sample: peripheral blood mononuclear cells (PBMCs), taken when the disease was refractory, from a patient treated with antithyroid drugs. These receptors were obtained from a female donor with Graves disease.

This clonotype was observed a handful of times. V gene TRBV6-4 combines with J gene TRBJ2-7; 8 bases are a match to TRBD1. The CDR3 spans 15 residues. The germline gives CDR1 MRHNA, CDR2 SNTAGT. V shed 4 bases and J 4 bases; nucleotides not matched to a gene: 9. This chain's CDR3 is CASSVVPGQEYEQYF. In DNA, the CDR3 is TGTGCCAGCAGTGTCGTACCGGGACAGGAGTACGAGCAGTACTTC.

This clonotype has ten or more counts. The CDR3 nucleotides read TGTGCCAGCAGTTTGGGTTCTGGCAGGTACTTC. It encodes CASSLGSGRYF. V gene TRBV12-3 or TRBV12-4 combines with J gene TRBJ2-7; D gene ambiguous. The CDR3 is 11 residues long. Trimming stripped 3 bases from V and 12 bases from J, with 12 bases between.